What follows describes a single T cell receptor beta chain. Its antigen remains unidentified. The data originate from a study of CD8 T cells in Susac syndrome. Regarding the study as a whole: As the study acknowledged, the number of individuals in its TCR sequencing and HLA analysis was relatively small. When the CD4+ T cell repertoires of patients with Susac syndrome were examined, they did not show any clonal expansion.

Reverse transcription of roughly 0.45 to 1 ug RNA was performed with random hexamers. TCRdb independently ran MiXCR on the immunoSEQ multiplex PCR reads; one entry per CDR3 protein. Among 150,000 to 160,000 distinct CDR3 sequences listed, about 95% were seen once. Between the trimmed V and J ends, which lost 3 bases and 4 bases, there was a span of 12 bases. This CDR3 contains 14 residues. Germline assignment: CDR1 SGHAT and CDR2 FQNNGV. The sample consisted of CD4+ T cells from PBMCs. The J gene is TRBJ1-2, the V gene TRBV11-2, with D maybe TRBD1 (5 bases). This receptor was taken from a human donor with Susac syndrome. For the CDR3, the DNA is TGTGCCAGCAGCTTTCTAGGGGTGGCCTATGGCTACACCTTC. Protein: CASSFLGVAYGYTF.